This T cell receptor (beta chain) was recorded in a study of metastatic and nonmetastatic thyroid tumors. In the study overall: Repertoires were compared across blood and tumor or nodule tissue from malignant and benign thyroid patients.

There were no patients who had received any treatment before thyroid surgery. This clone is categorized as medium-sized. Its antigen is currently unknown. Other DNA sequences in the same sample also yield this CDR3. This CDR3 is built from 15 residues. Per germline, CDR1 MDHEN and CDR2 SYDVKM. Between the trimmed V and J ends, which lost 6 bases and 7 bases, there was a span of 19 bases. Under the authors' procedure: Built for papillary thyroid cancer, a distant-metastasis classifier drew on CDR3 differences across clinicopathological groups. TCRdb reanalyzed the PCR reads with MiXCR. These V and J calls derive from TCRdb rather than the authors' analysis. Of about 9,000 clones in the sample, roughly 14% were seen once. Overall study findings and caveats: According to reports, the diversity of TCR beta was significantly higher in malignant thyroid tumors than in benign nodules, and this held in both blood and tumor samples.

This chain joins TRBV28 and TRBJ1-5, with D maybe TRBD1 (5 bases). The origin of this receptor is a female donor with papillary thyroid cancer or a benign thyroid nodule (not recorded which). Some clones in this sample may be carry-over from other donors' samples. The specimen sequenced was blood. CDR3: CASSPGGGITQPQHF. The CDR3 bases are TGTGCCAGCAGCCCCGGGGGAGGGATTACGCAGCCCCAGCATTTT.